These T cell receptor beta chains were read from a single sample in a study of T cells in Graves' hyperthyroidism and ophthalmopathy. TCRdb fed the multiplex PCR reads into MiXCR, producing one record per CDR3 protein. Of 500,000 to 600,000 distinct CDR3 sequences in the sample, 46% were seen once. Sequencing was carried out using peripheral blood or thyroid tissue (not recorded which). The receptors come from an adult woman with Graves' disease, either hyperthyroidism or ophthalmopathy (not recorded which). Both conserved end residues are part of each CDR3. A D gene is named only where the DNA matches it firmly. Clone size is not always given. Where it is, it says once, few, many or a class for expanded clones.

d_gene: .
j_gene: TRBJ2-5
abundance: few
len: 15
v_gene: TRBV2
CDR3nt: TGTGCCAGCAGCCCCCGGGGCAGGCCGCAAGAGACCCAGTACTTC
CDR3aa: CASSPRGRPQETQYF

d_gene: TRBD2
j_gene: TRBJ2-5
abundance: .
len: 16
v_gene: TRBV6-1
CDR3nt: TGTGCCAGCAGTGAAAGGGCTAGCGGGATCCAAGAGACCCAGTACTTC
CDR3aa: CASSERASGIQETQYF

d_gene: .
j_gene: TRBJ1-6
abundance: .
len: 13
v_gene: TRBV12-3/TRBV12-4
CDR3nt: TGTGCCAGCAGTAGACTATCGGGTTCACCCCTCCACTTT
CDR3aa: CASSRLSGSPLHF

d_gene: TRBD1
j_gene: TRBJ1-2
abundance: .
len: 14
v_gene: TRBV2
CDR3nt: TGTGCCACCAACAGGGGGACACCGAACTATGGCTACACCTTC
CDR3aa: CATNRGTPNYGYTF

d_gene: .
j_gene: TRBJ1-3
abundance: .
len: 16
v_gene: TRBV29-1
CDR3nt: TGCAGCGCCAGGTATGCGGACGGAACCTCTGGAAACACCATATATTTT
CDR3aa: CSARYADGTSGNTIYF

d_gene: .
j_gene: TRBJ1-5
abundance: few
len: 12
v_gene: TRBV20-1
CDR3nt: TGCAGTGCTATTATGGGAACTCAGCCCCAGCATTTT
CDR3aa: CSAIMGTQPQHF

d_gene: .
j_gene: TRBJ2-2
abundance: .
len: 14
v_gene: TRBV7-3
CDR3nt: TGTGCCAGCAGCTTAAGGCTCGGGGACCGGGAGCTGTTTTTT
CDR3aa: CASSLRLGDRELFF

d_gene: .
j_gene: TRBJ2-2
abundance: .
len: 16
v_gene: TRBV5-1
CDR3nt: TGCGCCAGCAGCTTGAGGGGTCGGGCTTGGGCCGGGGAGCTGTTTTTT
CDR3aa: CASSLRGRAWAGELFF

d_gene: .
j_gene: TRBJ2-1
abundance: .
len: 16
v_gene: TRBV7-6
CDR3nt: TGTGCCAGCAGCTTAGAGGTCAGGGGTTCCTACAATGAGCAGTTCTTC
CDR3aa: CASSLEVRGSYNEQFF

d_gene: .
j_gene: TRBJ2-7
abundance: once
len: 14
v_gene: TRBV2
CDR3nt: TGTGCCAGCAGCTCAACAGGGAACTCCTACGAGCAGTACTTC
CDR3aa: CASSSTGNSYEQYF

d_gene: .
j_gene: TRBJ2-7
abundance: .
len: 14
v_gene: TRBV7-9
CDR3nt: TGTGCCAGCAGCCCCCCTTCGGGAGTGAAAGAGCAGTACTTC
CDR3aa: CASSPPSGVKEQYF

d_gene: .
j_gene: TRBJ2-5
abundance: .
len: 12
v_gene: TRBV29-1
CDR3nt: TGCAGCGTTGCAGCGGAGGTTGAGACCCAGTACTTC
CDR3aa: CSVAAEVETQYF

d_gene: .
j_gene: TRBJ1-1
abundance: many
len: 17
v_gene: TRBV19
CDR3nt: TGTGCCAGTTCATCGATGTTGGGGGACACCGCGGGCACTGAAGCTTTCTTT
CDR3aa: CASSSMLGDTAGTEAFF

d_gene: .
j_gene: TRBJ2-2
abundance: .
len: 23
v_gene: TRBV2
CDR3nt: TGTGCCAGCAGTGGGGGTTCTGGAAACACCACTGCTGGCACACTAACGGGTCAACGGGAGCTGTTTTTT
CDR3aa: CASSGGSGNTTAGTLTGQRELFF

d_gene: TRBD2
j_gene: TRBJ2-1
abundance: once
len: 15
v_gene: TRBV10-3
CDR3nt: TGTGCCATCACCCACGGGCTAGCGGGACCCAATGAGCAGTTCTTC
CDR3aa: CAITHGLAGPNEQFF

d_gene: TRBD1
j_gene: TRBJ1-5
abundance: many
len: 15
v_gene: TRBV20-1
CDR3nt: TGCAGTGCTATTACAGGGGGGTCAAGCAATCAGCCCCAGCATTTT
CDR3aa: CSAITGGSSNQPQHF

d_gene: TRBD2
j_gene: TRBJ2-7
abundance: .
len: 15
v_gene: TRBV7-9
CDR3nt: TGTGCCAGTAGGGAAAGTAGCGGGAGACGCTACGAGCAGTACTTC
CDR3aa: CASRESSGRRYEQYF

d_gene: .
j_gene: TRBJ2-1
abundance: .
len: 13
v_gene: TRBV7-3
CDR3nt: TGTGCCAGCAGCGTAGGTACCTACAATGAGCAGTTCTTC
CDR3aa: CASSVGTYNEQFF

d_gene: .
j_gene: TRBJ1-2
abundance: many
len: 14
v_gene: TRBV12-5
CDR3nt: TGTGCTAGTGGTTTGGCACAGGGTACCGGTGGCTACACCTTC
CDR3aa: CASGLAQGTGGYTF

d_gene: .
j_gene: TRBJ1-2
abundance: .
len: 15
v_gene: TRBV29-1
CDR3nt: TGCAGCGTAGCCAATTGGGGGTCAGGAACCCCTAGCTACACCTTC
CDR3aa: CSVANWGSGTPSYTF

d_gene: .
j_gene: TRBJ1-5
abundance: .
len: 14
v_gene: TRBV7-4
CDR3nt: TGTGCCAGCAGCGTAGGGCTCCACAATCAGCCCCAGCATTTT
CDR3aa: CASSVGLHNQPQHF

d_gene: .
j_gene: TRBJ1-5
abundance: .
len: 14
v_gene: TRBV19
CDR3nt: TGTGCCAGTAGTGTAAGGGGAGGTAATCAGCCCCAGCATTTT
CDR3aa: CASSVRGGNQPQHF

d_gene: TRBD1
j_gene: TRBJ2-2
abundance: many
len: 14
v_gene: TRBV2
CDR3nt: TGTGCCAGCAGCCCGGGACAGGGTATCGGGGAGCTGTTTTTT
CDR3aa: CASSPGQGIGELFF

d_gene: .
j_gene: TRBJ1-1
abundance: few
len: 15
v_gene: TRBV7-3
CDR3nt: TGTGCCAGCAGCTTAACGAGCAACGGAGACACTGAAGCTTTCTTT
CDR3aa: CASSLTSNGDTEAFF

d_gene: TRBD2
j_gene: TRBJ2-5
abundance: .
len: 17
v_gene: TRBV9
CDR3nt: TGTGCCAGCAGCGTAGGAGTGTTGACTAGCGGGAAAGAGACCCAGTACTTC
CDR3aa: CASSVGVLTSGKETQYF

d_gene: TRBD1
j_gene: TRBJ1-3
abundance: .
len: 13
v_gene: TRBV20-1
CDR3nt: TGCAGTGTAGGACAGGGCGCTGGAAGCACCATATATTTT
CDR3aa: CSVGQGAGSTIYF

d_gene: .
j_gene: TRBJ2-5
abundance: .
len: 16
v_gene: TRBV2
CDR3nt: TGTGCCAGCAGTTACCCTAAACGTCAGGGGCAAGAGACCCAGTACTTC
CDR3aa: CASSYPKRQGQETQYF

d_gene: .
j_gene: TRBJ1-5
abundance: .
len: 16
v_gene: TRBV20-1
CDR3nt: TGCAGTGCCAGTAACCAAGGCAGGGTCCGCAATCAGCCCCAGCATTTT
CDR3aa: CSASNQGRVRNQPQHF

d_gene: .
j_gene: TRBJ1-2
abundance: few
len: 13
v_gene: TRBV12-3/TRBV12-4
CDR3nt: TGTGCCAGCAGTTTGCGAGGGCACTATGGCTACACCTTC
CDR3aa: CASSLRGHYGYTF

d_gene: .
j_gene: TRBJ1-2
abundance: few
len: 17
v_gene: TRBV20-1
CDR3nt: TGCAGTGCTTCCCGACCCGGGAACACTTCCGGGGACGATGGCTACACCTTC
CDR3aa: CSASRPGNTSGDDGYTF

d_gene: .
j_gene: TRBJ1-5
abundance: many
len: 15
v_gene: TRBV7-2
CDR3nt: TGTGCCAGCAGCTTAGGTCGGACAGCGAATCAGCCCCAGCATTTT
CDR3aa: CASSLGRTANQPQHF